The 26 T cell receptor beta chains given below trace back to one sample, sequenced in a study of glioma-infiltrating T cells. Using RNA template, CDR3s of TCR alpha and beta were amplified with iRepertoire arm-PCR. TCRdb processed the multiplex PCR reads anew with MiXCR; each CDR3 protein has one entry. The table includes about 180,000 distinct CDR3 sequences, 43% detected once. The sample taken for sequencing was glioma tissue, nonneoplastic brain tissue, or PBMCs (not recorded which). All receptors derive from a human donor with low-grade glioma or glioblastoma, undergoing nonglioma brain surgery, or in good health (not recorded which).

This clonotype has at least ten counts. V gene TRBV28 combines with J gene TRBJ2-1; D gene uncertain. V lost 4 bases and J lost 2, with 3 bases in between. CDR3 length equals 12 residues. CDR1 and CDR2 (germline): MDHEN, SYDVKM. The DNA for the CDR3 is TGTGCCAGCAGTTCGGCCTACAATGAGCAGTTCTTC. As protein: CASSSAYNEQFF.

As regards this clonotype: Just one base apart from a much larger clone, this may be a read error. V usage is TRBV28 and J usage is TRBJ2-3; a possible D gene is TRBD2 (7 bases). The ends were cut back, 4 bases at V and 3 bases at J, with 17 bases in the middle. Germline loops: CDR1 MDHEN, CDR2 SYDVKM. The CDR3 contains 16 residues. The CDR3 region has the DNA TGTGCCAGCAGTTCACCCCGGGAGGACAGAACAGATACGCAGTATTTT. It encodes CASSSPREDRTDTQYF. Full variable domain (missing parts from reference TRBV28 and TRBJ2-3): DVKVTQSSRYLVKRTGEKVFLECVQDMDHENMFWYRQDPGLGLRLIYFSYDVKMKEKGDIPEGYSVSREKKERFSLILESASTNQTSMYLCASSSPREDRTDTQYFGPGTRLTVL.

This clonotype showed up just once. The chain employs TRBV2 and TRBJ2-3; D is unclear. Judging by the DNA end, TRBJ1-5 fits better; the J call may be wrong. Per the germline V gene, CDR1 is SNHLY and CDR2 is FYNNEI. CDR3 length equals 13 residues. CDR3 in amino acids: CASSEEWESKQHF. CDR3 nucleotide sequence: TGTGCCAGCAGTGAAGAATGGGAAAGTAAGCAGCATTTT.

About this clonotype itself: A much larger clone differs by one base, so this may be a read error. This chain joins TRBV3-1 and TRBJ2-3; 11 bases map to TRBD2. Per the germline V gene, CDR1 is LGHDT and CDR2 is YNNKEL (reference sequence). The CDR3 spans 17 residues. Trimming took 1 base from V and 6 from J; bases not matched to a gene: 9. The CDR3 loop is CASSQGLAGGTADTQYF. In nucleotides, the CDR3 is TGTGCCAGCAGCCAAGGTCTAGCGGGAGGCACAGCGGATACGCAGTATTTT.

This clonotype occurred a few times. The CDR3 bases are TGTGCCATCGGCACAGATACGCAGTATTTT. Translated: CAIGTDTQYF. This chain links TRBV10-3 with TRBJ2-3, with D hard to call. Germline V CDR1 and CDR2: ENHRY, SYGVKD. CDR3 length: 10 residues. V was shortened by 8 bases and J by 1 base, with 1 base between the two germline ends.

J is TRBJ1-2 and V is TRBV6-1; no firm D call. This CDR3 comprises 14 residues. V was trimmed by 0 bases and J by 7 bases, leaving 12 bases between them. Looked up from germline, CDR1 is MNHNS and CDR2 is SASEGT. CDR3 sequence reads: CASSEALVGRGYTF. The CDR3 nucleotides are TGTGCCAGCAGTGAAGCGCTAGTGGGCCGTGGCTACACCTTC.

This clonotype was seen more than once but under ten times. CDR3 protein: CASSIGASTETQYF. The DNA for the CDR3 is TGTGCCAGTAGTATAGGGGCTAGCACGGAGACCCAGTACTTC. V is TRBV19 and J is TRBJ2-5; a weak D match, TRBD2 (5 bases). V was clipped by 1 base and J by 5 bases, with 11 bases between them. Germline values: CDR1 LNHDA, CDR2 SQIVND (reference sequence). The length of the CDR3 is 14 residues.

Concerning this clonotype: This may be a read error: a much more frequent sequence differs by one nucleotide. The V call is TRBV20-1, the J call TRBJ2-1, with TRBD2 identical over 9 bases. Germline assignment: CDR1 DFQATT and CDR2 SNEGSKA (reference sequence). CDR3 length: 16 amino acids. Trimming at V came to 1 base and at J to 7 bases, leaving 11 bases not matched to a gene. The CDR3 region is CSARAGAGGPGNEQFF. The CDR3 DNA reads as TGCAGTGCTAGAGCTGGGGCGGGAGGGCCGGGGAATGAGCAGTTCTTC.

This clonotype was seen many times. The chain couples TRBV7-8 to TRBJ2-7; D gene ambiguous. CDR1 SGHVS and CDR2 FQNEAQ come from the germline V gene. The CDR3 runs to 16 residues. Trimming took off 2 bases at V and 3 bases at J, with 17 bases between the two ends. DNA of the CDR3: TGTGCCAGCAGCTTACCCCCTATTTCCTGGGGCTACGAGCAGTACTTC. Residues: CASSLPPISWGYEQYF.

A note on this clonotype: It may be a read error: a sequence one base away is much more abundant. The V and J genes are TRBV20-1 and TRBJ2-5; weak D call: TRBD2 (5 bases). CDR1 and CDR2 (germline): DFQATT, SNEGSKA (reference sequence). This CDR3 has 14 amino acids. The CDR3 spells CSASPWEHQESQYF. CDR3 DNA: TGCAGTGCTTCCCCTTGGGAGCACCAAGAGAGCCAGTACTTC.

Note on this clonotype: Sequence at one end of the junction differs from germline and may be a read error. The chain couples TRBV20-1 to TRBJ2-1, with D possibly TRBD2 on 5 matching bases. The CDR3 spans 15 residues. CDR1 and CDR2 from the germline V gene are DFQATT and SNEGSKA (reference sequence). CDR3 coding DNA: TGCAGTGTTCCCCCCCCGTTGAGCTCCTACAATGAGCGGTCCTTC. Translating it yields CSVPPPLSSYNERSF.

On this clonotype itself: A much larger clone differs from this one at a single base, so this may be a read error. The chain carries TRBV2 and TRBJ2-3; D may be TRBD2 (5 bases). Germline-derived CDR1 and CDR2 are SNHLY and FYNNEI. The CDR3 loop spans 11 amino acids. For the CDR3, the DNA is TGTGCCAGAAGTGGAAGGGAGACGCAGTATTTT. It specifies CARSGRETQYF.

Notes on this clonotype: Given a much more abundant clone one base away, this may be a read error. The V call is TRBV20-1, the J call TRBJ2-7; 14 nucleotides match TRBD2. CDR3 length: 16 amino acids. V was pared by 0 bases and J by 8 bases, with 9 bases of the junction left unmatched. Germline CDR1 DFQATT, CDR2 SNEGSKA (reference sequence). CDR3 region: CSAREFGTSGSGQQYF. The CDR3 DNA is TGCAGTGCTAGAGAGTTCGGGACTAGCGGGAGTGGCCAGCAGTACTTC.

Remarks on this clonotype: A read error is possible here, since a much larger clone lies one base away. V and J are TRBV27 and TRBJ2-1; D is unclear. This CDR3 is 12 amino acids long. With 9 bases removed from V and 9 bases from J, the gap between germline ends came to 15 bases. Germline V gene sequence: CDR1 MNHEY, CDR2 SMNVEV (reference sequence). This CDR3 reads CARGRARSEQFF. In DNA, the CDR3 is TGTGCCAGAGGTCGGGCACGCAGTGAGCAGTTCTTC.

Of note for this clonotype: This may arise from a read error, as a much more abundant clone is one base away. CDR3 sequence: CARSSDPPEGTQYF. As DNA, the CDR3 is TGTGCCAGGAGTAGTGACCCGCCAGAGGGTACGCAGTATTTT. The chain employs TRBV28 and TRBJ2-3; D perhaps matches TRBD2 (5 bases). The CDR3 covers 14 residues. The germline CDR1 and CDR2 sequences are MDHEN and SYDVKM. The ends were cut back, 9 bases at V and 8 bases at J, with 21 bases in the middle.

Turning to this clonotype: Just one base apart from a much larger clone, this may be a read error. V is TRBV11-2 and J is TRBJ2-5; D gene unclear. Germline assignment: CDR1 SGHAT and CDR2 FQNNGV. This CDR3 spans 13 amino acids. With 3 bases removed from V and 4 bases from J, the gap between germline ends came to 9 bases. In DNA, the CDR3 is TGTGCCAGCAGCTTCGACCCGGGAGAGACCCAGTACTTC. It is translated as CASSFDPGETQYF.

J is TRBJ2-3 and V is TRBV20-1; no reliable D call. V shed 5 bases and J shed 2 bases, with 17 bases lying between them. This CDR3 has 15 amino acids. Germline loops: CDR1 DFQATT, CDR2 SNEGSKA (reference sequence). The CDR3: CSAPRPPVFTDTQYF. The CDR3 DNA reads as TGCAGTGCTCCCAGACCACCGGTCTTCACAGATACGCAGTATTTT.

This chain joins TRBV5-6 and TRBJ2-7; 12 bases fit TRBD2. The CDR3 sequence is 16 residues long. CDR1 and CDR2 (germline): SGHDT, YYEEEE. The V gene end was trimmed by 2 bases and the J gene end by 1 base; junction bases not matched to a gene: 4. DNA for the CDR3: TGTGCCAGCAGCTTCGGGCTAGCGGGAGGGTCCTACGAGCAGTACTTC. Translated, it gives CASSFGLAGGSYEQYF.

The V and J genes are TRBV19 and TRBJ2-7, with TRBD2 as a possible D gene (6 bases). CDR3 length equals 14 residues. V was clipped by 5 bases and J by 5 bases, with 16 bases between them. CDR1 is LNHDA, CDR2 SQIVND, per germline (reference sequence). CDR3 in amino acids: CASSASGVSHEQYF. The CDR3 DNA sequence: TGTGCCAGTAGTGCCTCGGGGGTATCCCACGAGCAGTACTTC.

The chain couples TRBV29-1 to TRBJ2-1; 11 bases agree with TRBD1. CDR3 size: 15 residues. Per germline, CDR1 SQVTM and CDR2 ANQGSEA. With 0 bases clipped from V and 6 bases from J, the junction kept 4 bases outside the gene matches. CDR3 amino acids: CSVEDRDRGFNEQFF. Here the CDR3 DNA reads TGCAGCGTTGAAGACCGGGACAGGGGGTTCAATGAGCAGTTCTTC.

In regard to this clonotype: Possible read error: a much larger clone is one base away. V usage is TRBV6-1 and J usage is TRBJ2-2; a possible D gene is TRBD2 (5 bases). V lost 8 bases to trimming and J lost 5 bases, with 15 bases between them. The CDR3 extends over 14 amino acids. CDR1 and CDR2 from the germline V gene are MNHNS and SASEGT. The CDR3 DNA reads TGTGCCAGCTCACAGAGGGCGCGGACCGGGGAGCTGTTTTTT. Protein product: CASSQRARTGELFF.

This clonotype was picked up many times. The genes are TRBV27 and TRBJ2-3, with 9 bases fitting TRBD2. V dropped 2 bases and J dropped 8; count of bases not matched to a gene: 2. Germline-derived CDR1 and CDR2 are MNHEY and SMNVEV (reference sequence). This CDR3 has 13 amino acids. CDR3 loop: CASSLAGGRTQYF. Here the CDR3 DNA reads TGTGCCAGCAGTTTAGCGGGAGGGCGTACGCAGTATTTT.

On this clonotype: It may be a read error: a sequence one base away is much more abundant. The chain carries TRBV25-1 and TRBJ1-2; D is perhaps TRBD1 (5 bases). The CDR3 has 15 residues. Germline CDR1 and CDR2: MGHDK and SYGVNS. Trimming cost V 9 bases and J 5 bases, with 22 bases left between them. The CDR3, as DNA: TGTGCCAGGACCCCCGCCGGGACGGCAGGATATGGCTACACCTTC. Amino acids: CARTPAGTAGYGYTF.

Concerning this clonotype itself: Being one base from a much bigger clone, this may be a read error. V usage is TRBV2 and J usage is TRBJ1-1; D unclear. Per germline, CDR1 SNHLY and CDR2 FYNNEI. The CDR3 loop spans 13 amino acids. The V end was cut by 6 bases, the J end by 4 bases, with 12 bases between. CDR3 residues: CASSTESPTEAFF. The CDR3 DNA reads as TGTGCCAGCAGCACAGAAAGTCCCACTGAAGCTTTCTTT.

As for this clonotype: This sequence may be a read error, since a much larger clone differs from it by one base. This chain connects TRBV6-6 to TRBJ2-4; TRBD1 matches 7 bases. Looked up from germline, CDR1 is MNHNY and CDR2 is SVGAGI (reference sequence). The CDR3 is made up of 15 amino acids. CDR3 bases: TGTGCCAGCAGGCCTCTGGACAGGTTGGGGAACATTAAGTACTTC. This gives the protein CASRPLDRLGNIKYF.

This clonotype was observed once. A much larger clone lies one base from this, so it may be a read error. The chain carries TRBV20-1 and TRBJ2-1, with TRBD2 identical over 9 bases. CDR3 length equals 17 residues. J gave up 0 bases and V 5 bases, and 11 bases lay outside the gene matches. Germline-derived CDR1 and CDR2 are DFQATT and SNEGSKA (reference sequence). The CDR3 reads CSARTSVSLFSYNEQFF. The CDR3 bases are TGCAGTGCTCGGACTAGCGTGAGCCTATTCTCCTACAATGAGCAGTTCTTC.